This TCR beta chain stems from a study of memory CD4+ T cells and cytomegalovirus serostatus. V gave up 10 bases and J gave up 5 bases; unmatched junction bases: 10. CDR1 is MDHEN and CDR2 is SYDVKM in the germline V gene. The CDR3 contains 14 residues. The table lists this clone with a count of one. The assay was immunoSEQ multiplex PCR, and TCRdb's table has in-frame clones only and misses some. The profile shows 40,000 to 50,000 clones, about 70% of them singletons. Single viable CD3+CD4+CD8-CD45RO+ cells were sorted as the memory CD4+ T cells. The sequenced sample consisted of memory CD4+ T cells from blood. This chain connects TRBV28 to TRBJ1-5; 8 bases are shared with TRBD1. The origin of this receptor is an adult in good health and CMV-seropositive. The CDR3 region is CATCRDRGHQPQHF. The CDR3 coding sequence is TGTGCCACCTGCCGAGACAGGGGTCATCAGCCCCAGCATTTT.